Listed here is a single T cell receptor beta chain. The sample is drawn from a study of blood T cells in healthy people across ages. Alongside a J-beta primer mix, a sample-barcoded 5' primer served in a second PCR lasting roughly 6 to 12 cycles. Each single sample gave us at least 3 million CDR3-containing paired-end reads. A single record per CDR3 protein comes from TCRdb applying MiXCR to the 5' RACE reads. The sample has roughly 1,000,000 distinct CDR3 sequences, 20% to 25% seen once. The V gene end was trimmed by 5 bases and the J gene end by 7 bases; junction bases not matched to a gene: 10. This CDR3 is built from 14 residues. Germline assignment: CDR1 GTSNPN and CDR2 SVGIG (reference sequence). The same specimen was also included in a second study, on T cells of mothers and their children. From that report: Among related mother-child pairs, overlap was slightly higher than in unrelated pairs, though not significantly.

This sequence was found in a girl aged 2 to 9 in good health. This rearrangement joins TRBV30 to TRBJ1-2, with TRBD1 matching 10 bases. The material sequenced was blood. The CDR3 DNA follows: TGTGCCTGGGGCCGGGACAGGGGCCTTAGTGGCTACACCTTC. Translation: CAWGRDRGLSGYTF.